The 3 T cell receptor beta chains presented below share a single source sample, sequenced in a study of shared T cell receptors in the human thymus (dated by TCRdb to the early 2020s). The library was made by the immunoSEQ multiplex PCR assay. TCRdb stores this immuneACCESS table with in-frame sequences only. Part of the clones is absent; in the studies checked, under half of the shortfall reflects unresolved V genes, and no reason is known for the rest. The sample includes under 450,000 clones, with roughly 94% observed a single time. Approximately 0.02% of the sample is in the top ten clones. Material for sequencing was thymocytes. Receptors originate from a human donor.

The chain is built from TRBV5-4 and TRBJ2-7, with D possibly matching TRBD1 (6 bases). The germline V gene has CDR1 SGHNT and CDR2 YYREEE (reference sequence). V was trimmed by 1 base and J by 2 bases, leaving 10 bases between them. This CDR3 is built from 14 residues. In nucleotides, the CDR3 is TGTGCCAGCAGCTTGTACAGGGTACCCTACGAGCAGTACTTC. Its translation is CASSLYRVPYEQYF.

The V and J genes are TRBV10-1 and TRBJ2-5; possible D gene TRBD1, 6 bases. The J call may not be correct, given that the DNA end is closer to TRBJ2-7. The germline V gene encodes CDR1 WNHNN and CDR2 SYGVQD (reference sequence). CDR3 size: 16 residues. CDR3 in DNA: TGCGCCAGCAGTGCCCGAGACAGGTTGAGCTCCTACGAGCAGTACTTC. This translates into CASSARDRLSSYEQYF.

The CDR3 is CAWSVPEKLFF. The CDR3 DNA sequence: TGTGCCTGGAGTGTCCCGGAAAAACTGTTTTTT. The rearrangement uses TRBV30 and TRBJ1-4; no firm D call. Trimming left V 0 bases short and J 8 bases short, with 4 bases between. Germline values: CDR1 GTSNPN, CDR2 SVGIG (reference sequence). The CDR3 consists of 11 residues. Full variable domain (missing parts from reference TRBV30 and TRBJ1-4): SQTIHQWPATLVQPVGSPLSLECTVEGTSNPNLYWYRQAAGRGLQLLFYSVGIGQISSEVPQNLSASRPQDRQFILSSKKLLLSDSGFYLCAWSVPEKLFFGSGTQLSVL.